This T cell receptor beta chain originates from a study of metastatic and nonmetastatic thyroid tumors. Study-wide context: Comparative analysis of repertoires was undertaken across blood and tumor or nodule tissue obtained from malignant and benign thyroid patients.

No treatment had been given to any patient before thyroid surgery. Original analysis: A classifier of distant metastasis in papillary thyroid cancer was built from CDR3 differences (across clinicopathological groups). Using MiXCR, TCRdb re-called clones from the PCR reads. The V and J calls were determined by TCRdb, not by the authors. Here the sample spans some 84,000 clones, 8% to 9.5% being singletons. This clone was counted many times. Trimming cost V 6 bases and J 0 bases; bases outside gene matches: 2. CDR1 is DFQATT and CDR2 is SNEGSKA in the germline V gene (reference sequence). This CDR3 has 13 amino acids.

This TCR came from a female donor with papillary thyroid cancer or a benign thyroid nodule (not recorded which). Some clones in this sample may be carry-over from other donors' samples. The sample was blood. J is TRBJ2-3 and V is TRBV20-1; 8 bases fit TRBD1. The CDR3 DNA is TGCAGTGCGGGACAGGCTAGCACAGATACGCAGTATTTT. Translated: CSAGQASTDTQYF.